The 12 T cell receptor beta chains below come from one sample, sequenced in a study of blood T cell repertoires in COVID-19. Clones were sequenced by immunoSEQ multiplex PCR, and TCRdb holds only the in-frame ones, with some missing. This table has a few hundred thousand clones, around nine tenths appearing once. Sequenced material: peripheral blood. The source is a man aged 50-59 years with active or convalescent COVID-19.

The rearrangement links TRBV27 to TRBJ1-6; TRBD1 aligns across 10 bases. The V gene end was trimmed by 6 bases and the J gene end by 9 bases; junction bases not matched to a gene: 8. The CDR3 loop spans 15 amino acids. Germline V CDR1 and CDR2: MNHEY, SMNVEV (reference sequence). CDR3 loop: CASSPRTGGSSPLHF. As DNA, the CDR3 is TGTGCCAGCAGCCCAAGGACAGGGGGGTCTTCACCCCTCCACTTT.

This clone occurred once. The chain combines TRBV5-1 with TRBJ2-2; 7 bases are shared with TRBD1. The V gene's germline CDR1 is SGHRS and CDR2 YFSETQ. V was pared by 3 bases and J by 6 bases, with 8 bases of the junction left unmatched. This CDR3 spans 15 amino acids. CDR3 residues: CASSSVGGYAGELFF. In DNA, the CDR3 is TGCGCCAGCAGCTCCGTAGGGGGCTATGCCGGGGAGCTGTTTTTT. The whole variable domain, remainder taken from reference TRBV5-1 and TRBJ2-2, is KAGVTQTPRYLIKTRGQQVTLSCSPISGHRSVSWYQQTPGQGLQFLFEYFSETQRNKGNFPGRFSGRQFSNSRSEMNVSTLELGDSALYLCASSSVGGYAGELFFGEGSRLTVL.

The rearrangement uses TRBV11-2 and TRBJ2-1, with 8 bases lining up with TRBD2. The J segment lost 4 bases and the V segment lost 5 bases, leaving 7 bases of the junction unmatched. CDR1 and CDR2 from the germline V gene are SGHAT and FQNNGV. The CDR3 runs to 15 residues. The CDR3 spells CASSLLPGGYNEQFF. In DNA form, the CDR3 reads TGTGCCAGCAGCCTCCTTCCGGGGGGGTACAATGAGCAGTTCTTC.

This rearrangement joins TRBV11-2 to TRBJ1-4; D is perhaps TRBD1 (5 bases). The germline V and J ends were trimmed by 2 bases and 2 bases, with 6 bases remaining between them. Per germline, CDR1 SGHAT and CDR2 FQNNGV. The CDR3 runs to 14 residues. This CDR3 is CASSLQGTNEKLFF. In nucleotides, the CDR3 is TGTGCCAGCAGCTTACAGGGCACTAATGAAAAACTGTTTTTT.

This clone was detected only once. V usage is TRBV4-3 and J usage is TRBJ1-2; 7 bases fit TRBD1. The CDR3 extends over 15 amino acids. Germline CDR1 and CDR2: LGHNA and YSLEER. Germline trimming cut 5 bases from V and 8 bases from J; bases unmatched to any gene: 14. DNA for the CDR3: TGCGCCAGCAGCTACACTACAGGGGAAGAGAAAGGCTACACCTTC. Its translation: CASSYTTGEEKGYTF.

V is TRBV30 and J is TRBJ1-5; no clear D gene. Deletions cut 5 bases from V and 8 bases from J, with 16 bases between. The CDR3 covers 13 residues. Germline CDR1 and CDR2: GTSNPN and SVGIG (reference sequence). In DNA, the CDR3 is TGTGCCTGGGCGGCGGGGATCGAGGAGCCCCAGCATTTT. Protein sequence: CAWAAGIEEPQHF.

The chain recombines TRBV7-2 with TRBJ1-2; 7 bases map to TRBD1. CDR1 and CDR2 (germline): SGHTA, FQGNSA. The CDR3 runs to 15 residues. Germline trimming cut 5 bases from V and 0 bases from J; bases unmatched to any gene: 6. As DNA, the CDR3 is TGTGCCAGCAGCGTCGGGACAGCAGCTAACTATGGCTACACCTTC. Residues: CASSVGTAANYGYTF.

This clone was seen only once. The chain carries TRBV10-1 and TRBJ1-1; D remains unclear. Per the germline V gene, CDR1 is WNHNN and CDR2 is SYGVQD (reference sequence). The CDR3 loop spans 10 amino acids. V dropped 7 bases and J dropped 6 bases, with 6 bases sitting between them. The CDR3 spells CASKRAEAFF. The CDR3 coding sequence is TGCGCCAGCAAGAGAGCTGAAGCTTTCTTT.

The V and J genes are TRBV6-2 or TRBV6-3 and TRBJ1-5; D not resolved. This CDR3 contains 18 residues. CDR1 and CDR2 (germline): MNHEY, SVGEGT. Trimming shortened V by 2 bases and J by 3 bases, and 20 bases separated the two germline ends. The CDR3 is CASSYRVAGMIHNQPQHF. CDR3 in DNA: TGTGCCAGCAGTTACCGGGTCGCGGGTATGATCCACAATCAGCCCCAGCATTTT.

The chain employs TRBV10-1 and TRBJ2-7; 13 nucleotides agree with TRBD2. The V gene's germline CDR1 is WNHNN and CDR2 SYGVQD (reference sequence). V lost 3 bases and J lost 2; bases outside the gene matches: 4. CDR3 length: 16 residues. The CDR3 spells CASSDPGTSGTYEQYF. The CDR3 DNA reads TGCGCCAGCAGTGACCCCGGGACTAGCGGGACCTACGAGCAGTACTTC.

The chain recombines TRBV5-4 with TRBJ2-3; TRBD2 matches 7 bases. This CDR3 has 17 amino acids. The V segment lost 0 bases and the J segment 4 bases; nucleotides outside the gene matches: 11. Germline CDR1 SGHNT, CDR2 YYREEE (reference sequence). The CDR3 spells CASSLESVASGADTQYF. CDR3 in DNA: TGTGCCAGCAGCTTGGAATCTGTAGCTAGCGGCGCAGATACGCAGTATTTT.

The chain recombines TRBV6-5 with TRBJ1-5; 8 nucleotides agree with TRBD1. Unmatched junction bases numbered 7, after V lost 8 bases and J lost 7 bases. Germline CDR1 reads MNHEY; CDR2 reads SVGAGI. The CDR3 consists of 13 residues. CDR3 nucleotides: TGTGCCAGCGCCAGGACAGGGCAGCAGCCCCAGCATTTT. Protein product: CASARTGQQPQHF.